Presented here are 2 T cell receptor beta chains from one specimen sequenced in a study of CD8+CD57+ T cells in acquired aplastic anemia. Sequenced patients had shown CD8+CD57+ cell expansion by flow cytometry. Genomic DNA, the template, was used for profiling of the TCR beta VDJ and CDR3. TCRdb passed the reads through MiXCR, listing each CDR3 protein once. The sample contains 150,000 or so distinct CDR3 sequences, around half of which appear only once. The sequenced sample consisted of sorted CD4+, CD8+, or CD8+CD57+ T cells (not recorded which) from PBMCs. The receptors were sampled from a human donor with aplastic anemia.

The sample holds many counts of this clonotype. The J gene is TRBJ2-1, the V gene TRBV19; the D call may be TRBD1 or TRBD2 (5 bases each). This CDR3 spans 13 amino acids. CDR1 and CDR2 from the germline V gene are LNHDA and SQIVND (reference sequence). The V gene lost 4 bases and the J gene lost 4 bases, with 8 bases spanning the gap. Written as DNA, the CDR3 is TGTGCCAGTAGTACGGGACCTTACAATGAGCAGTTCTTC. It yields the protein CASSTGPYNEQFF. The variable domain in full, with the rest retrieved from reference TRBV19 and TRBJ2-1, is DGGITQSPKYLFRKEGQNVTLSCEQNLNHDAMYWYRQDPGQGLRLIYYSQIVNDFQKGDIAEGYSVSREKKESFPLTVTSAQKNPTAFYLCASSTGPYNEQFFGPGTRLTVL.

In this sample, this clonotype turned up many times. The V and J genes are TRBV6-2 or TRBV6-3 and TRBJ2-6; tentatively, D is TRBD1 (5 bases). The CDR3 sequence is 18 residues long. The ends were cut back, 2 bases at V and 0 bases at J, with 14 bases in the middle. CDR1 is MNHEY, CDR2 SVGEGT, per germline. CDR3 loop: CASSYMQGTPSGANVLTF. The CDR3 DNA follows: TGTGCCAGCAGTTACATGCAGGGTACCCCCTCTGGGGCCAACGTCCTGACTTTC.